These 19 T cell receptor beta chains came from one sample sequenced in a study of shared clonotypes between healthy human individuals. The assay was immunoSEQ multiplex PCR, and TCRdb's table has in-frame clones only and misses some. The data show 450,000 to 500,000 clones, around 80% seen once. Specimen: PBMCs. Source of these receptors: a woman aged 35 to 49 in good health. Some clones in this sample may be carry-over from other donors' samples.

The chain carries TRBV11-1 and TRBJ2-7; D gene ambiguous. Germline V gene data show CDR1 as SGHAT and CDR2 as FQDESV (reference sequence). The CDR3 covers 14 residues. Between the trimmed V and J ends, which lost 1 base and 3 bases, there was a span of 10 bases. Here the CDR3 reads CASSLVGGGYEQYF. The CDR3, as DNA: TGTGCCAGCAGCTTAGTGGGCGGCGGCTACGAGCAGTACTTC.

The J gene is TRBJ1-3, the V gene TRBV28; D is undetermined. In germline, CDR1 is MDHEN, CDR2 SYDVKM. The germline V and J ends were trimmed by 7 bases and 2 bases, with 3 bases remaining between them. The CDR3 is 11 residues long. CDR3 nucleotides: TGTGCCAGCACTACTGGAAACACCATATATTTT. Its translation is CASTTGNTIYF.

The V gene is TRBV5-1, the J gene TRBJ2-7; D possibly corresponds to TRBD1 (6 bases). Germline CDR1 is SGHRS and CDR2 is YFSETQ. The CDR3 has 14 residues. V was trimmed by 5 bases and J by 3 bases, leaving 15 bases between them. The CDR3 loop is CASSYQGNYYEQYF. The CDR3 nucleotides are TGCGCCAGCAGTTACCAGGGGAACTACTACGAGCAGTACTTC.

CDR3 amino acids: CATSSPTSGRVPYNEQFF. As DNA, the CDR3 is TGTGCCACCAGCAGTCCGACTAGCGGGAGGGTACCCTACAATGAGCAGTTCTTC. The chain has TRBV15 and TRBJ2-1; 14 bases align to TRBD2. V lost 3 bases to trimming and J lost 2 bases; unmatched junction nucleotides: 6. Germline V lookup: CDR1 LNHNV, CDR2 YYDKDF (reference sequence). The CDR3 sequence is 18 residues long.

This sequence joins TRBV18 and TRBJ1-2, with 7 bases matching TRBD1. This CDR3 has 13 amino acids. Losses at the gene ends were 3 bases for V and 7 bases for J; bases not matched to a gene: 5. Per germline, CDR1 KGHSH and CDR2 LQKENI. This CDR3 reads CASSPTGKVGYTF. DNA for the CDR3: TGTGCCAGCTCACCGACAGGGAAGGTTGGCTACACCTTC.

This clone was counted only a few times. The chain couples TRBV28 to TRBJ1-5, with a weak D call TRBD1 (6 bases). V was trimmed by 5 bases and J by 7 bases, leaving 15 bases between them. CDR3 length: 14 amino acids. Germline CDR1 reads MDHEN; CDR2 reads SYDVKM. This CDR3 reads CASSPYLGGQPQHF. The CDR3 nucleotides are TGTGCCAGCAGTCCGTACCTCGGGGGCCAGCCCCAGCATTTT.

The chain couples TRBV7-9 to TRBJ2-4; D is undetermined. Germline V gives CDR1 SEHNR, CDR2 FQNEAQ (reference sequence). The CDR3 has 15 residues. Trimming left V 1 base short and J 1 base short, with 8 bases between. The CDR3 DNA follows: TGTGCCAGCAGCTTAGAGGCCGAGGCCAAAAACATTCAGTACTTC. This encodes CASSLEAEAKNIQYF.

This chain links TRBV5-1 with TRBJ2-6; no clear D gene. Germline-derived CDR1 and CDR2 are SGHRS and YFSETQ. V was trimmed by 4 bases and J by 2 bases, leaving 7 bases between them. The CDR3 extends over 14 amino acids. The CDR3 protein is CASSAFTGANVLTF. The CDR3, as DNA: TGCGCCAGCAGCGCCTTTACTGGGGCCAACGTCCTGACTTTC.

V gene TRBV2 combines with J gene TRBJ2-1, with D possibly called TRBD1 or TRBD2 (5 bases each). V gave up 6 bases and J gave up 10 bases, with 19 bases separating them. There are 14 residues in the CDR3. The germline gives CDR1 SNHLY, CDR2 FYNNEI. The CDR3 nucleotides read TGTGCCAGCAGGCCTCGGGACGTCCCTGCGGAGCAGTTCTTC. Translating it yields CASRPRDVPAEQFF.

The genes are TRBV2 and TRBJ1-6, with 10 bases fitting TRBD1. CDR1 and CDR2 from the germline V gene are SNHLY and FYNNEI. The CDR3 sequence is 15 residues long. V lost 5 bases and J lost 5; bases outside the gene matches: 3. The CDR3 DNA is TGTGCCAGCAGTCGAGGACAGGGGGATAATTCACCCCTCCACTTT. Its translation: CASSRGQGDNSPLHF.

This sequence joins TRBV27 and TRBJ1-2; a weak D match, TRBD1 (6 bases). Trimming removed 6 bases at V and 6 bases at J, with 20 bases between. From germline, CDR1 is MNHEY and CDR2 SMNVEV (reference sequence). This CDR3 contains 15 residues. The chain's CDR3 is CASSQGRGAWNGYTF. In DNA, the CDR3 is TGTGCCAGCAGCCAGGGCCGGGGGGCTTGGAATGGCTACACCTTC.

This clone was picked up one time. V usage is TRBV5-6 and J usage is TRBJ2-1; TRBD2 aligns across 9 bases. Germline-derived CDR1 and CDR2 are SGHDT and YYEEEE. The CDR3 contains 17 residues. Trimming took 0 bases from V and 0 from J; bases not matched to a gene: 4. The CDR3 here is CASSLGLAGSSYNEQFF. The CDR3, as DNA: TGTGCCAGCAGCTTGGGCCTAGCGGGAAGCTCCTACAATGAGCAGTTCTTC.

The chain combines TRBV5-4 with TRBJ2-2, with 10 nucleotides matching TRBD1. CDR3 size: 15 residues. J lost 1 base, V lost 4 bases, and 1 base had no gene match. CDR1 is SGHNT and CDR2 is YYREEE in the germline V gene (reference sequence). CDR3 sequence: CASSRDRGNTGELFF. The CDR3 nucleotides are TGTGCCAGCAGCCGGGACAGGGGGAACACCGGGGAGCTGTTTTTT.

The chain employs TRBV5-1 and TRBJ1-1, with D unclear. This CDR3 contains 15 residues. V was shortened by 1 base and J by 0 bases, with 10 bases between the two germline ends. Per germline, CDR1 SGHRS and CDR2 YFSETQ. The chain's CDR3 is CASSLREEMNTEAFF. CDR3 nucleotides: TGCGCCAGCAGCTTGAGAGAAGAAATGAACACTGAAGCTTTCTTT. Full variable domain (missing parts from reference TRBV5-1 and TRBJ1-1): KAGVTQTPRYLIKTRGQQVTLSCSPISGHRSVSWYQQTPGQGLQFLFEYFSETQRNKGNFPGRFSGRQFSNSRSEMNVSTLELGDSALYLCASSLREEMNTEAFFGQGTRLTVV.

The chain joins TRBV27 to TRBJ2-3; D may be TRBD1 (5 bases). V was cut by 3 bases and J by 2 bases, with 12 bases left in between. The CDR3 length is 15 residues. From germline, CDR1 is MNHEY and CDR2 SMNVEV (reference sequence). The CDR3: CASSLVRQSTDTQYF. Written as DNA, the CDR3 is TGTGCCAGCAGTTTGGTCCGACAGTCCACAGATACGCAGTATTTT.

The genes are TRBV2 and TRBJ2-7; D is possibly TRBD1 (6 bases). Germline CDR1 is SNHLY and CDR2 is FYNNEI. V gave up 3 bases and J gave up 3 bases, with 15 bases separating them. This CDR3 region has 15 residues. CDR3 residues: CASSDYQGSGYEQYF. CDR3 nucleotide sequence: TGTGCCAGCAGTGATTATCAGGGGTCTGGCTACGAGCAGTACTTC.

The chain couples TRBV13 to TRBJ1-1; TRBD1 aligns across 11 bases. The CDR3 covers 14 residues. The ends lost 4 bases at V and 6 bases at J; junction bases unmatched: 4. Germline assignment: CDR1 PRHDT and CDR2 FYEKMQ (reference sequence). The CDR3 nucleotides are TGTGCCAGCAGCTCGGGACAGGGGGTTCCTGAAGCTTTCTTT. This translates into CASSSGQGVPEAFF.

CDR3 coding DNA: TGTGCCAGCAGCTTAGAAGTTCTAGCCTACAATGAGCAGTTCTTC. Amino acid sequence: CASSLEVLAYNEQFF. This chain connects TRBV7-2 to TRBJ2-1; D gene ambiguous. The CDR3 consists of 15 residues. Trimming removed 1 base from V and 2 bases from J, with 9 bases in between. From germline, CDR1 is SGHTA and CDR2 FQGNSA.

This sequence joins TRBV28 and TRBJ1-1; no clear D. Trimming cost V 3 bases and J 13 bases, with 3 bases left between them. The CDR3 contains 8 residues. The germline CDR1 and CDR2 sequences are MDHEN and SYDVKM. The CDR3 reads CASSFGFF. The DNA for the CDR3 is TGTGCCAGCAGTTTTGGTTTCTTT.